Below are 17 T cell receptor beta chains sequenced from a single sample in a study of control samples from healthy donors and cancer patients. Some clones are missing from TCRdb's copy, which holds only in-frame ones; the method was immunoSEQ multiplex PCR. This repertoire shows some 150,000 clones, 90% to 95% found once; its top ten account for around 13%. The sample comprised blood. The source of these receptors is a man aged 40-49 years in good health.

This clone appeared a few times. This chain joins TRBV6-1 and TRBJ1-1; D is perhaps TRBD1 (5 bases). Germline values: CDR1 MNHNS, CDR2 SASEGT. V was shortened by 2 bases and J by 11 bases, with 18 bases between the two germline ends. The CDR3 consists of 14 residues. For the CDR3, the DNA is TGTGCCAGCAGTGAATCGGGGGGGGAGGGGTTGGCTTTCTTT. It yields the protein CASSESGGEGLAFF.

The chain carries TRBV6-5 and TRBJ1-2, with 8 bases fitting TRBD1. V shed 6 bases, J shed 10 bases, and the junction held 13 bases outside the gene matches. Germline values: CDR1 MNHEY, CDR2 SVGAGI. The CDR3 has 14 residues. For the CDR3, the DNA is TGTGCCAGCAGAACCAGCAGGACAGGGCACGACTACACCTTC. This codes for CASRTSRTGHDYTF.

The chain carries TRBV18 and TRBJ1-5; 7 bases fit TRBD1. This CDR3 has 14 residues. The junction had 4 bases not matched to a gene; V was cut back by 3 bases and J by 5 bases. The germline V gene has CDR1 KGHSH and CDR2 LQKENI. The DNA of the CDR3 is TGTGCCAGCTCACCCCGGACAGGAGATCAGCCCCAGCATTTT. This gives the protein CASSPRTGDQPQHF.

This chain links TRBV27 with TRBJ2-1; TRBD1 aligns across 9 bases. The germline CDR1 and CDR2 sequences are MNHEY and SMNVEV (reference sequence). This CDR3 region has 13 residues. Germline trimming cut 6 bases from V and 5 bases from J; bases unmatched to any gene: 2. The CDR3 is CASRGTGNNEQFF. CDR3 coding DNA: TGTGCCAGCAGGGGGACAGGGAACAATGAGCAGTTCTTC.

CDR3 loop: CASSLRLAGGETQYF. The CDR3 DNA reads as TGTGCCAGCAGTCTCCGACTAGCGGGGGGAGAGACCCAGTACTTC. The genes are TRBV28 and TRBJ2-5, with 13 bases matching TRBD2. Germline V CDR1 and CDR2: MDHEN, SYDVKM. The V segment lost 5 bases and the J segment 4 bases; nucleotides outside the gene matches: 4. This CDR3 is 15 amino acids long.

The chain uses TRBV2 and TRBJ2-2, with D maybe TRBD1 (6 bases). V was clipped by 6 bases and J by 8 bases, with 13 bases between them. Per germline, CDR1 SNHLY and CDR2 FYNNEI. The CDR3 has 13 residues. Written as DNA, the CDR3 is TGTGCCAGCAGCCGGGACATGGATGGGGAGCTGTTTTTT. Protein: CASSRDMDGELFF. Full variable domain (remainder filled in from reference TRBV2 and TRBJ2-2): EPEVTQTPSHQVTQMGQEVILRCVPISNHLYFYWYRQILGQKVEFLVSFYNNEISEKSEIFDDQFSVERPDGSNFTLKIRSTKLEDSAMYFCASSRDMDGELFFGEGSRLTVL.

This clone was recorded once. The V call is TRBV4-2, the J call TRBJ1-5; TRBD1 matches at 11 bases. The J segment lost 6 bases and the V segment lost 4 bases, leaving 5 bases of the junction unmatched. Looked up from germline, CDR1 is LGHNA and CDR2 is YNFKEQ. The CDR3 length is 15 residues. This CDR3 is CASSRGQGAGQPQHF. The CDR3 DNA reads TGTGCCAGCAGCCGCGGACAGGGGGCAGGTCAGCCCCAGCATTTT.

This chain uses TRBV10-3 with TRBJ1-1; D call uncertain. V was clipped by 4 bases and J by 2 bases, with 11 bases between them. Germline CDR1 ENHRY, CDR2 SYGVKD. CDR3 size: 14 residues. DNA for the CDR3: TGTGCCATCAGTGGAGGGTTATTTAACACTGAAGCTTTCTTT. The encoded protein is CAISGGLFNTEAFF.

The gene calls are TRBV18 and TRBJ2-7, with 7 bases lining up with TRBD1. J lost 5 bases, V lost 3 bases, and 7 bases had no gene match. CDR3 length: 14 residues. Looked up from germline, CDR1 is KGHSH and CDR2 is LQKENI. This chain's CDR3 is CASSPRQGVHEQYF. The CDR3 DNA follows: TGTGCCAGCTCACCGAGACAGGGCGTCCACGAGCAGTACTTC. Full variable domain (rest looked up from reference TRBV18 and TRBJ2-7): NAGVMQNPRHLVRRRGQEARLRCSPMKGHSHVYWYRQLPEEGLKFMVYLQKENIIDESGMPKERFSAEFPKEGPSILRIQQVVRGDSAAYFCASSPRQGVHEQYFGPGTRLTVT.

The J gene is TRBJ1-1, the V gene TRBV29-1, with no clear D. CDR1 SQVTM and CDR2 ANQGSEA come from the germline V gene. The ends were cut back, 2 bases at V and 4 bases at J, with 11 bases in the middle. This CDR3 has 13 amino acids. The CDR3, as DNA: TGCAGCGTTGAAAACGGCGAGGGCACTGAAGCTTTCTTT. Translation gives CSVENGEGTEAFF.

This clone was detected once. V is TRBV10-3 and J is TRBJ2-7, with a tentative D call TRBD1 (6 bases). The germline CDR1 and CDR2 sequences are ENHRY and SYGVKD. Trimming took off 2 bases at V and 3 bases at J, with 14 bases between the two ends. The CDR3 has 15 amino acids. CDR3 nucleotides: TGTGCCATCAGTGAGGGCCGGGACACTTTCTACGAGCAGTACTTC. This codes for CAISEGRDTFYEQYF.

The chain joins TRBV6-6 to TRBJ2-5; TRBD2 matches 11 bases. J lost 2 bases, V lost 5 bases, and 10 bases had no gene match. Germline V gene sequence: CDR1 MNHNY, CDR2 SVGAGI (reference sequence). The length of the CDR3 is 17 residues. The CDR3 sequence is CASSPRLAGQDQETQYF. The CDR3 nucleotides read TGTGCCAGCAGTCCCCGACTAGCGGGACAAGATCAAGAGACCCAGTACTTC.

This CDR3 reads CASSLIGGGDEQYF. CDR3 DNA: TGTGCCAGCAGCTTAATTGGCGGGGGCGACGAGCAGTACTTC. The genes are TRBV7-3 and TRBJ2-7, with TRBD2 as a possible D gene (7 bases). The V gene lost 1 base and the J gene lost 5 bases, with 12 bases spanning the gap. The germline gives CDR1 SGHTA, CDR2 FQGTGA. The CDR3 is 14 residues long. The whole variable domain, remainder taken from reference TRBV7-3 and TRBJ2-7, is GAGVSQTPSNKVTEKGKYVELRCDPISGHTALYWYRQSLGQGPEFLIYFQGTGAADDSGLPNDRFFAVRPEGSVSTLKIQRTERGDSAVYLCASSLIGGGDEQYFGPGTRLTVT.

This rearrangement joins TRBV7-2 to TRBJ1-3; the D gene is possibly TRBD1 (6 bases). CDR3 length equals 17 residues. CDR1 is SGHTA, CDR2 FQGNSA, per germline. The V end lost 5 bases, the J end lost 4 bases, and 21 bases lay between the germline ends. The CDR3 nucleotides are TGTGCCAGCAGCCCATATGTCGGGGGCGCTAAGGGAAACACCATATATTTT. Amino acids: CASSPYVGGAKGNTIYF.

The rearrangement joins TRBV24-1 to TRBJ2-1; D is unclear. CDR3 size: 12 residues. Between the trimmed V and J ends, which lost 2 bases and 5 bases, there was a span of 3 bases. Germline CDR1 reads KGHDR; CDR2 reads SFDVKD. CDR3 in amino acids: CATSDSNNEQFF. The DNA for the CDR3 is TGTGCCACCAGTGATTCTAACAATGAGCAGTTCTTC.

V is TRBV29-1 and J is TRBJ1-1; TRBD1 agrees at 9 bases. CDR3 length equals 13 residues. Germline CDR1 and CDR2: SQVTM and ANQGSEA. V dropped 5 bases and J dropped 11; count of bases not matched to a gene: 12. DNA for the CDR3: TGCAGCGTTTCACCGGGACAGGGTTCGTCGGCTTTCTTT. It codes for CSVSPGQGSSAFF.

The chain employs TRBV5-1 and TRBJ2-5, with TRBD1 as a possible D gene (5 bases). The ends were cut back, 4 bases at V and 1 base at J, with 8 bases in the middle. CDR3 size: 13 residues. Germline V gene data show CDR1 as SGHRS and CDR2 as YFSETQ. CDR3 sequence (DNA): TGCGCCAGCAGCCAGGGCCTCCAAGAGACCCAGTACTTC. It specifies CASSQGLQETQYF.